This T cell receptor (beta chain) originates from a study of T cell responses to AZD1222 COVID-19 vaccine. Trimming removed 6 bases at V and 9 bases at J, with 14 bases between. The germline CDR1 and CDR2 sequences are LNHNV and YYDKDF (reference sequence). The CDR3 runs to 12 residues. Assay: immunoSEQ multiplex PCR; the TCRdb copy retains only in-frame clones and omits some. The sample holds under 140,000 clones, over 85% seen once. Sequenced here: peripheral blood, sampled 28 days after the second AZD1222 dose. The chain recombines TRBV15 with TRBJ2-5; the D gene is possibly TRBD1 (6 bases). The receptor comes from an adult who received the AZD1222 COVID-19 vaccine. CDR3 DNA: TGTGCCACCAGGGACAGCCCCGGGGCCCAGTACTTC. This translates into CATRDSPGAQYF.